Listed below are T cell receptor beta chains from one sample, sequenced in a study of liver allograft versus peripheral blood T cells. TCRdb independently ran MiXCR on the reads; one entry per CDR3 protein. The data hold more than 10,000 distinct CDR3 sequences, with 28% observed a single time. Every receptor here comes from a human patient who had a liver transplant. Certain T cells may be donor cells from the graft. Both conserved end residues are part of each CDR3. D genes are given only for firm matches. Some rows mark clone size as missing; the rest say once, few, many or name a class of expanded clone.

>13|TRBJ1-2|many|.|TRBV27
TGTGCCAGCAGTGCCGGGATCAACTATGGCTACACCTTC
CASSAGINYGYTF
>13|TRBJ1-4|.|TRBD1|TRBV29-1
TGCAGCTACAGGGGGTGGGGTTATGAAAAACTGTTTTTT
CSYRGWGYEKLFF
>16|TRBJ1-1|medium-sized|TRBD1|TRBV19
TGTGCCAGTAGGCCTCGGTTGGGACAGGAGAACACTGAAGCTTTCTTT
CASRPRLGQENTEAFF
>15|TRBJ2-7|.|.|TRBV7-2
TGTGCCAGCAGCCGACTAGGGGGGGACACCTACGAGCAGTACTTC
CASSRLGGDTYEQYF
>16|TRBJ1-4|many|.|TRBV9
TGTGCCAGCAGCCCAGACCCGCGCGGAGCTAATGAAAAACTGTTTTTT
CASSPDPRGANEKLFF
>13|TRBJ2-5|medium-sized|.|TRBV10-3
TGTGCCATCAGTGTCCCTAACGAGGGGACCCAGTACTTC
CAISVPNEGTQYF
>15|TRBJ1-5|.|TRBD1|TRBV6-2/TRBV6-3
TGTGCCAGCACTCCGACAGGGGGCCTCAATCAGCCCCAGCATTTT
CASTPTGGLNQPQHF
>10|TRBJ1-5|.|.|TRBV27
TGTGCCAGCAGTTTAGGACATCAACATTTT
CASSLGHQHF
>13|TRBJ2-7|few|.|TRBV6-1
TGTGCCAGCGAGACAGTAGTCTCCTACGAGCAGTACTTC
CASETVVSYEQYF
>15|TRBJ1-5|many|TRBD1|TRBV6-6
TGTGCCAGCAGTTACTCAGACAGGGACAATCAGCCCCAGCATTTT
CASSYSDRDNQPQHF
>15|TRBJ2-2|medium-sized|TRBD1|TRBV29-1
TGCAGCGTTGCCGGACAGGGGGCGCGCACCGGGGAGCTGTTTTTT
CSVAGQGARTGELFF
>16|TRBJ1-2|medium-sized|.|TRBV18
TGTGCCAGCTCACCAAGGTCCGGGGGTGGTAACTATGGCTACACCTTC
CASSPRSGGGNYGYTF
>14|TRBJ2-1|few|.|TRBV6-5
TGTGCCAGCAGCGGGGGGCACGGGGCGGATGAGCAGTTCTTC
CASSGGHGADEQFF
>13|TRBJ2-2|.|.|TRBV11-3
TGTGCCAGCAGCTTAGGTGCCACCGGGGAGCTGTTTTTT
CASSLGATGELFF
>15|TRBJ1-2|many|TRBD1|TRBV10-3
TGTGCCATCGCCTTGACAGGGGCTTTAACCTCTGGCTACACCTTC
CAIALTGALTSGYTF
>14|TRBJ2-5|.|TRBD2|TRBV20-1
TGCAGTGCTAGGGAGGGAGGGAGGAGAGAGACCCAGTACTTC
CSAREGGRRETQYF
>14|TRBJ2-7|many|.|TRBV6-6
TGTGCCAGCAGGCCCGGAGGCAGCGTCTACGAGCAGTACTTC
CASRPGGSVYEQYF
>13|TRBJ2-7|few|TRBD1|TRBV6-5
TGTGCCAGCAGTCCGACAGGGTCCTACGAGCAGTACTTC
CASSPTGSYEQYF
>13|TRBJ2-2|many|TRBD2|TRBV6-2/TRBV6-3
TGTGCCAGCAGGACGACTAGCGGCGGGGAGCTGTTTTTT
CASRTTSGGELFF
>15|TRBJ1-1|medium-sized|.|TRBV6-5
TGTGCCAGCAGTTACTCGGGGCAGTCGGGCACTGAAGCTTTCTTT
CASSYSGQSGTEAFF
>12|TRBJ2-7|medium-sized|TRBD1|TRBV6-5
TGTGCCAGCAGTTCCGGGACAGTCGAGCAGTACTTC
CASSSGTVEQYF
>14|TRBJ1-1|.|.|TRBV20-1
TGCAGTGGGTCGACGACTACTTTGAGCACTGAAGCTTTCTTT
CSGSTTTLSTEAFF
>15|TRBJ2-3|.|TRBD1|TRBV7-9
TGTGCCAGCAGCGCCGGGACAGGAGAGTCCGATACGCAGTATTTT
CASSAGTGESDTQYF
>16|TRBJ1-2|medium-sized|.|TRBV6-1
TGTGCCAGCAGTGAAGCGCGAGGGGACCTTAACTATGGCTACACCTTC
CASSEARGDLNYGYTF
>16|TRBJ2-7|.|.|TRBV12-5
TGTGCTAGTGGTTTGGTAGAGGTCGACGGCTCCTACGAGCAGTACTTC
CASGLVEVDGSYEQYF
>13|TRBJ1-2|few|TRBD1|TRBV12-3/TRBV12-4
TGTGCCAGCACCGAACAGGGGTCCTATGGCTACACCTTC
CASTEQGSYGYTF
>16|TRBJ1-2|many|TRBD1|TRBV19
TGTGCCAGTAATCCGGGACAGGGGAGTGATGGCTATGGCTACACCTTC
CASNPGQGSDGYGYTF
>16|TRBJ2-2|few|TRBD1|TRBV20-1
TGCAGTGCTAGAGATGGAGGACAGGGAGAGGCCGGGGAGCTGTTTTTT
CSARDGGQGEAGELFF
>14|TRBJ2-3|medium-sized|.|TRBV6-5
TGTGCCAGCAGTTACTCAGGGGGAACAGATACGCAGTATTTT
CASSYSGGTDTQYF
>14|TRBJ2-1|medium-sized|.|TRBV19
TGTGCCAGTAGTATTCCTCGGGAGAGGGATGAGCAGTTCTTC
CASSIPRERDEQFF
>14|TRBJ1-1|few|.|TRBV15
TGTGCCACCAGCAGAGATCAGAGGGCTGGTGAAGCTTTCTTT
CATSRDQRAGEAFF
>13|TRBJ1-5|few|.|TRBV18
TGTGCCAGCTCACCACCCAAAAATCAGCCCCAGCATTTT
CASSPPKNQPQHF
>14|TRBJ1-4|medium-sized|TRBD1|TRBV19
TGTGCCAGTACCCTCCGGACAGGGTATGAAAAACTGTTTTTT
CASTLRTGYEKLFF
>15|TRBJ1-6|few|.|TRBV5-4
TGTGCCAGCAGCTTGGAAAAGGGCTTGGGCGAACCCCTCCACTTT
CASSLEKGLGEPLHF
>13|TRBJ1-2|.|.|TRBV12-3/TRBV12-4
TGTGCCAGCAGCCCCGGGCCTAACTATGGCTACACCTTC
CASSPGPNYGYTF
>13|TRBJ1-1|few|.|TRBV18
TGTGCCAGCTCACCACGGGGAAGGGCTGAAGCTTTCTTT
CASSPRGRAEAFF
>13|TRBJ2-3|few|.|TRBV28
TGTGCCAGCAGTTTACGGGAGCCAGATACGCAGTATTTT
CASSLREPDTQYF
>13|TRBJ1-2|few|TRBD1|TRBV19
TGTGCCAGTAGTACCCAGGGGGGCCGGGGCTACACCTTC
CASSTQGGRGYTF
>16|TRBJ2-2|once|TRBD1|TRBV18
TGTGCCAGCTCACCACCGATTTTTGACAGGGGCGGGGAGCTGTTTTTT
CASSPPIFDRGGELFF
>14|TRBJ1-5|.|TRBD1|TRBV29-1
TGCAGCGTGTTACAGGGGAATGGCAATCAGCCCCAGCATTTT
CSVLQGNGNQPQHF
>17|TRBJ2-6|few|.|TRBV28
TGTGCCAGCAGTCACCAAGTGGGGTCTACTGGGGCCAACGTCCTGACTTTC
CASSHQVGSTGANVLTF
>14|TRBJ1-3|many|.|TRBV18
TGTGCCAGCTCACCACCAGACTCTGGAAACACCATATATTTT
CASSPPDSGNTIYF
>12|TRBJ1-1|.|TRBD1|TRBV29-1
TGCAGCGTCAGGGGGACATTCACTGAAGCTTTCTTT
CSVRGTFTEAFF
>15|TRBJ1-1|.|.|TRBV25-1
TGTGCCAGCAGTGAATCGGTCGCCGGCGCGTCTGAAGCTTTCTTT
CASSESVAGASEAFF
>14|TRBJ2-7|few|TRBD1|TRBV12-3/TRBV12-4
TGTGCCAGCAATTCCGGGACAGGTTTCTACGAGCAGTACTTC
CASNSGTGFYEQYF